The 26 T cell receptor beta chains below come from one sample, sequenced in a study of PD-1 blockade in classical Hodgkin lymphoma. Time point noted: newly diagnosed, previously untreated cHL patient sample. Sequenced by immunoSEQ multiplex PCR; TCRdb stores in-frame clones only, minus some. The repertoire holds roughly 68,000 clones, with 93% as singletons. Specimen: peripheral blood mononuclear cells (PBMCs). These receptors were taken from a human donor with classical Hodgkin lymphoma.

V is TRBV6-5 and J is TRBJ2-2; D might be TRBD1 (6 bases). The germline gives CDR1 MNHEY, CDR2 SVGAGI. Trimming removed 5 bases from V and 1 base from J, with 11 bases in between. The CDR3 has 15 residues. The DNA for the CDR3 is TGTGCCAGCAGTCCAGGGGTTGTGAACACCGGGGAGCTGTTTTTT. Translating gives CASSPGVVNTGELFF.

This clone came up once. The chain carries TRBV5-8 and TRBJ2-6, with a tentative D call TRBD1 (6 bases). V lost 8 bases and J lost 0, with 18 bases in between. Germline loops: CDR1 SGHTS, CDR2 YDEGEE. CDR3 size: 17 residues. CDR3 in amino acids: CASRARQAFSGANVLTF. The CDR3 DNA is TGTGCCAGTAGGGCTCGACAGGCTTTCTCTGGGGCCAACGTCCTGACTTTC. The whole variable domain, remainder taken from reference TRBV5-8 and TRBJ2-6, is EAGVTQSPTHLIKTRGQQATLRCSPISGHTSVYWYQQALGLGLQFLLWYDEGEERNRGNFPPRFSGRQFPNYSSELNVNALELEDSALYLCASRARQAFSGANVLTFGAGSRLTVL.

The gene calls are TRBV6-1 and TRBJ1-5; D uncertain. The CDR3 spans 13 residues. Germline V CDR1 and CDR2: MNHNS, SASEGT. Between the trimmed V and J ends, which lost 5 bases and 4 bases, there was a span of 9 bases. CDR3 nucleotides: TGTGCCAGCAGTCGATTAGAAAATCAGCCCCAGCATTTT. The encoded protein is CASSRLENQPQHF.

The chain couples TRBV4-1 to TRBJ2-7; possibly TRBD2 for D (5 bases). The length of the CDR3 is 17 residues. The V end lost 0 bases, the J end lost 1 base, and 16 bases lay between the germline ends. CDR1 and CDR2 (germline): MGHRA, YSYEKL. The CDR3 loop reads CASSQEGRGPVSYEQYF. CDR3 bases: TGCGCCAGCAGCCAAGAGGGTCGGGGTCCAGTTTCCTACGAGCAGTACTTC.

The genes are TRBV5-8 and TRBJ1-3; maybe TRBD1 (6 bases). V lost 7 bases and J 3 bases, leaving 14 bases between the germline ends. The CDR3 has 14 residues. CDR1 SGHTS and CDR2 YDEGEE come from the germline V gene. In nucleotides, the CDR3 is TGTGCCAGCGGCAGGGGTCCCGGTGGAAACACCATATATTTT. This translates into CASGRGPGGNTIYF.

This chain links TRBV19 with TRBJ2-7; D is perhaps TRBD2 (5 bases). V lost 3 bases and J lost 2, with 11 bases in between. This CDR3 has 14 amino acids. Germline-derived CDR1 and CDR2 are LNHDA and SQIVND (reference sequence). CDR3 bases: TGTGCCAGTAGTATCGCCGGGGAGACCTACGAGCAGTACTTC. Its translation: CASSIAGETYEQYF.

V gene TRBV27 combines with J gene TRBJ2-2, with no clear D. Germline values: CDR1 MNHEY, CDR2 SMNVEV (reference sequence). The CDR3 length is 13 residues. Trimming left V 5 bases short and J 6 bases short, with 10 bases between. CDR3 region: CASSLGGAGELFF. As DNA, the CDR3 is TGTGCCAGCAGTCTCGGTGGAGCCGGGGAGCTGTTTTTT.

The chain uses TRBV7-9 and TRBJ1-4, with D perhaps matching TRBD1 (6 bases). This CDR3 contains 15 residues. Trimming took off 3 bases at V and 6 bases at J, with 14 bases between the two ends. CDR1 and CDR2 (germline): SEHNR, FQNEAQ (reference sequence). The CDR3, as DNA: TGTGCCAGCAGCTTTTGGCAGGGGTTTGATGAAAAACTGTTTTTT. Protein: CASSFWQGFDEKLFF. The full variable domain, its missing parts supplied by reference TRBV7-9 and TRBJ1-4, is DTGVSQNPRHKITKRGQNVTFRCDPISEHNRLYWYRQTLGQGPEFLTYFQNEAQLEKSRLLSDRFSAERPKGSFSTLEIQRTEQGDSAMYLCASSFWQGFDEKLFFGSGTQLSVL.

This chain links TRBV7-2 with TRBJ1-5, with a tentative D call TRBD1 (6 bases). The CDR3 runs 14 residues. V was pared by 5 bases and J by 3 bases, with 11 bases between. CDR1 is SGHTA, CDR2 FQGNSA, per germline. CDR3 residues: CASSQRTDNQPQHF. The DNA for the CDR3 is TGTGCCAGCAGCCAGAGGACAGACAATCAGCCCCAGCATTTT.

The chain carries TRBV12-5 and TRBJ2-1, with 8 bases aligning to TRBD2. Germline CDR1 and CDR2: LGHNT and FRNRAP. CDR3 size: 16 residues. V trimming: 6 bases; J trimming: 2 bases; junction bases outside the gene matches: 9. The CDR3 spells CASGMRAGVAYNEQFF. CDR3 in DNA: TGTGCTAGTGGGATGAGAGCGGGAGTCGCCTACAATGAGCAGTTCTTC.

Regarding this clone: One end of the junction is discordant with germline, which a read error may explain. The chain uses TRBV4-1 and TRBJ2-7, with D hard to call. The CDR3 totals 11 residues. In germline, CDR1 is MGHRA, CDR2 YSYEKL. For the CDR3, the DNA is TGCGCCAGCAGCCAAGTAATGGGTTTCGACTTC. Its protein product is CASSQVMGFDF.

The chain employs TRBV6-6 and TRBJ2-7; D unresolved. Trimming left V 5 bases short and J 4 bases short, with 9 bases between. The CDR3 spans 12 residues. Germline CDR1 MNHNY, CDR2 SVGAGI (reference sequence). The chain's CDR3 is CASSVMGYEQYF. The DNA of the CDR3 is TGTGCCAGCAGTGTAATGGGTTACGAGCAGTACTTC.

The rearrangement uses TRBV7-2 and TRBJ2-7; 12 bases fit TRBD2. CDR3 length equals 17 residues. V shed 5 bases and J 1 base; nucleotides not matched to a gene: 9. In germline, CDR1 is SGHTA, CDR2 FQGNSA. The chain's CDR3 is CASSPSFGLAGSYEQYF. In nucleotides, the CDR3 is TGTGCCAGCAGCCCCTCGTTCGGACTAGCGGGGTCCTACGAGCAGTACTTC.

This chain uses TRBV27 with TRBJ1-5, with 9 positions matching TRBD1. Germline V gives CDR1 MNHEY, CDR2 SMNVEV (reference sequence). CDR3 length: 17 residues. The ends lost 6 bases at V and 0 bases at J; junction bases unmatched: 9. The CDR3 region has the DNA TGTGCCAGCAGCCGCGGGACAGGGAGATATAGCAATCAGCCCCAGCATTTT. Its protein is CASSRGTGRYSNQPQHF.

This chain links TRBV19 with TRBJ2-3; TRBD2 matches 12 bases. The CDR3 has 17 residues. In germline, CDR1 is LNHDA, CDR2 SQIVND (reference sequence). Trimming removed 3 bases from V and 5 bases from J; junction bases left unmatched: 9. CDR3 amino acids: CASSIHLTSGGGDTQYF. In DNA form, the CDR3 reads TGTGCCAGTAGTATTCACCTGACTAGCGGGGGAGGAGATACGCAGTATTTT.

The chain recombines TRBV19 with TRBJ1-5, with 7 bases lining up with TRBD1. This CDR3 contains 14 residues. V lost 1 base and J lost 9; bases outside the gene matches: 6. Germline V CDR1 and CDR2: LNHDA, SQIVND (reference sequence). CDR3 sequence reads: CASSIGQGVLPQHF. DNA for the CDR3: TGTGCCAGTAGTATAGGACAGGGAGTATTGCCCCAGCATTTT. The full variable domain, in which reference TRBV19 and TRBJ1-5 provide the parts outside the CDR3, is DGGITQSPKYLFRKEGQNVTLSCEQNLNHDAMYWYRQDPGQGLRLIYYSQIVNDFQKGDIAEGYSVSREKKESFPLTVTSAQKNPTAFYLCASSIGQGVLPQHFGDGTRLSIL.

This clone was recorded once. The V gene is TRBV13, the J gene TRBJ2-3; 10 positions match TRBD2. Germline-derived CDR1 and CDR2 are PRHDT and FYEKMQ (reference sequence). V gave up 4 bases and J gave up 1 base; unmatched junction bases: 5. The CDR3 spans 16 residues. The CDR3: CASSSGLAVRTDTQYF. The DNA for the CDR3 is TGTGCCAGCAGCTCCGGACTAGCGGTCCGCACAGATACGCAGTATTTT.

The V and J genes are TRBV7-3 and TRBJ2-6, with TRBD2 matching over 7 bases. The germline CDR1 and CDR2 sequences are SGHTA and FQGTGA. V was clipped by 4 bases and J by 2 bases; unmatched bases: 2. There are 15 residues in the CDR3. CDR3: CASSSGGAGANVLTF. The CDR3 DNA reads TGTGCCAGCAGCTCGGGAGGAGCTGGGGCCAACGTCCTGACTTTC.

The V call is TRBV6-5, the J call TRBJ1-2; D ambiguous. This CDR3 spans 14 amino acids. Trimming removed 5 bases at V and 1 base at J, with 11 bases between. In germline, CDR1 is MNHEY, CDR2 SVGAGI. The CDR3 coding sequence is TGTGCCAGCAGTCGAATGACGGATAACTATGGCTACACCTTC. It yields the protein CASSRMTDNYGYTF.

The chain uses TRBV6-5 and TRBJ1-1, with D maybe TRBD1 (5 bases). Between the trimmed V and J ends, which lost 10 bases and 5 bases, there was a span of 17 bases. This CDR3 spans 13 amino acids. Per the germline V gene, CDR1 is MNHEY and CDR2 is SVGAGI. Written as DNA, the CDR3 is TGTGCCATCCGTGGGCAGGGTCGGACTGAAGCTTTCTTT. This encodes CAIRGQGRTEAFF.

V is TRBV27 and J is TRBJ2-5; D may be TRBD2 (5 bases). With 6 bases removed from V and 2 bases from J, the gap between germline ends came to 19 bases. Germline loops: CDR1 MNHEY, CDR2 SMNVEV (reference sequence). The CDR3 extends over 16 amino acids. In nucleotides, the CDR3 is TGTGCCAGCAGCGGAAACTTGGCGGGTCTACAAGAGACCCAGTACTTC. Translated: CASSGNLAGLQETQYF.

The rearrangement uses TRBV7-8 and TRBJ1-1; D call uncertain. Trimming shortened V by 5 bases and J by 6 bases, and 22 bases separated the two germline ends. This CDR3 region has 16 residues. Per the germline V gene, CDR1 is SGHVS and CDR2 is FQNEAQ. CDR3 sequence reads: CASSLRGVATLAEAFF. The CDR3 bases are TGTGCCAGCAGCCTCCGCGGCGTAGCGACTCTCGCTGAAGCTTTCTTT.

The chain uses TRBV18 and TRBJ2-5, with D perhaps matching TRBD1 (6 bases). The length of the CDR3 is 16 residues. Trimming left V 2 bases short and J 2 bases short, with 15 bases between. CDR1 and CDR2 from the germline V gene are KGHSH and LQKENI. The CDR3 loop is CASSPINAGAQETQYF. The DNA of the CDR3 is TGTGCCAGCTCACCAATTAACGCAGGGGCTCAAGAGACCCAGTACTTC.

The chain uses TRBV6-5 and TRBJ2-5; perhaps TRBD1 as D (6 bases). Trimming pared 5 bases from V and 1 base from J, leaving 8 bases between. Germline values: CDR1 MNHEY, CDR2 SVGAGI. The CDR3 extends over 13 amino acids. CDR3 amino acids: CASSRQAQETQYF. For the CDR3, the DNA is TGTGCCAGCAGTCGACAGGCCCAAGAGACCCAGTACTTC.

The chain combines TRBV5-1 with TRBJ2-5; TRBD2 agrees at 8 bases. J was trimmed by 2 bases and V by 6 bases; bases with no gene match: 12. This CDR3 has 16 residues. Germline CDR1 SGHRS, CDR2 YFSETQ. The CDR3, as DNA: TGCGCCAGCACCATGGGGGGAGCGGGGGTACAAGAGACCCAGTACTTC. It codes for CASTMGGAGVQETQYF.

The gene calls are TRBV28 and TRBJ1-2, with D possibly being TRBD1 (5 bases). Trimming took 5 bases from V and 4 from J, leaving 17 bases between them. The CDR3 totals 15 residues. Germline V CDR1 and CDR2: MDHEN, SYDVKM. As DNA, the CDR3 is TGTGCCAGCAGTGCCGCGGGGCAGAGCCTCTATGGCTACACCTTC. Residues: CASSAAGQSLYGYTF.